The next 9 T cell receptor beta chains were all read from a single sample in a study of cytomegalovirus exposure and HLA in healthy donors. The primer mix had 60 Vbeta and 13 Jbeta primers. Repertoires were generated with immunoSEQ multiplex PCR, while TCRdb's copy carries only in-frame clones and drops some. The sample consists of 150,000 or so clones, 60% to 75% of them appearing once. Sequencing was done on a sample of PBMCs. The origin of the receptors is a young man in good health and CMV-seronegative.

This sequence joins TRBV27 and TRBJ2-7, with a possible D match to TRBD2 (7 bases). CDR1 and CDR2 from the germline V gene are MNHEY and SMNVEV (reference sequence). Trimming stripped 3 bases from V and 3 bases from J, with 15 bases between. The CDR3 sequence is 15 residues long. CDR3 DNA: TGTGCCAGCAGTTTCGGACTAGGGGGACTCTACGAGCAGTACTTC. It is translated as CASSFGLGGLYEQYF.

The rearrangement uses TRBV14 and TRBJ1-3; D is ambiguous. There are 16 residues in the CDR3. V was pared by 4 bases and J by 0 bases, with 13 bases between. CDR1 is SGHDN, CDR2 FVKESK, per germline. CDR3 region: CASSPWTGGSGNTIYF. The CDR3, as DNA: TGTGCCAGCAGCCCTTGGACGGGAGGCTCTGGAAACACCATATATTTT.

This rearrangement joins TRBV4-1 to TRBJ1-1, with TRBD1 matching 7 bases. The CDR3 runs 17 residues. Per germline, CDR1 MGHRA and CDR2 YSYEKL. V lost 2 bases and J lost 3; bases outside the gene matches: 12. The CDR3 DNA reads TGCGCCAGCAGCCAAATATACTCAGGGGGTGGGGACACTGAAGCTTTCTTT. This sequence encodes CASSQIYSGGGDTEAFF.

The chain recombines TRBV11-2 with TRBJ2-7; TRBD1 aligns across 9 bases. Germline assignment: CDR1 SGHAT and CDR2 FQNNGV. V dropped 2 bases and J dropped 3; count of bases not matched to a gene: 5. This CDR3 has 15 amino acids. CDR3: CASSLLRDRDYEQYV. CDR3 sequence (DNA): TGTGCCAGCAGCTTATTAAGGGACAGGGACTACGAGCAGTACGTC.

Details on this clone: One junction end disagrees with the germline gene, perhaps due to a read error. The chain carries TRBV7-7 and TRBJ1-1; no definite D call. Germline CDR1 is SSHAT and CDR2 is FNYEAQ (reference sequence). This CDR3 has 14 residues. CDR3 region: CASSFVGVNTEAFF. CDR3 DNA: TGTGCTAGCAGCTTCGTCGGGGTAAACACTGAAGCTTTCTTT.

This clone has more than one count but fewer than ten. V gene TRBV9 combines with J gene TRBJ2-5; TRBD2 is a possible D gene (5 bases). The CDR3 is 15 amino acids. V lost 4 bases, J lost 4 bases, and 17 bases lay in between. The germline V gene has CDR1 SGDLS and CDR2 YYNGEE. CDR3 sequence reads: CASSPFRGTRETQYF. In DNA, the CDR3 is TGTGCCAGCAGCCCTTTCCGGGGTACCAGAGAGACCCAGTACTTC. The whole variable domain, remainder taken from reference TRBV9 and TRBJ2-5, is DSGVTQTPKHLITATGQRVTLRCSPRSGDLSVYWYQQSLDQGLQFLIQYYNGEERAKGNILERFSAQQFPDLHSELNLSSLELGDSALYFCASSPFRGTRETQYFGPGTRLLVL.

DNA of the CDR3: TGTGCCAGTCAGACAGGTGACTCTGGGGCCAACGTCCTGACTTTC. Translating gives CASQTGDSGANVLTF. The rearrangement joins TRBV2 to TRBJ2-6; the D gene is possibly TRBD1 (6 bases). In germline, CDR1 is SNHLY, CDR2 FYNNEI. V dropped 9 bases and J dropped 0 bases, with 12 bases sitting between them. The CDR3 consists of 15 residues.

This clone appeared once. The gene calls are TRBV5-6 and TRBJ2-7; 9 nucleotides agree with TRBD1. The V and J ends lost 0 bases and 5 bases, in that order; junction bases with no gene match: 9. Germline CDR1 and CDR2: SGHDT and YYEEEE. There are 16 residues in the CDR3. Here the CDR3 reads CASSLAMGTGYHEQYF. CDR3 DNA: TGTGCCAGCAGCTTGGCCATGGGGACAGGGTACCACGAGCAGTACTTC.

The rearrangement links TRBV5-1 to TRBJ1-2; no reliable D call. Germline V gene lookup returns CDR1 SGHRS and CDR2 YFSETQ. The CDR3 runs 17 residues. Trimming stripped 0 bases from V and 0 bases from J, with 15 bases between. DNA for the CDR3: TGCGCCAGCAGCTTGGAATTGGGAGTTTTCGCTAACTATGGCTACACCTTC. It specifies CASSLELGVFANYGYTF.